This TCR beta chain was found in a study of cytomegalovirus exposure and HLA in healthy donors. The PCR was carried out with 60 Vbeta primers and 13 Jbeta primers. Data came from immunoSEQ multiplex PCR; TCRdb stores just in-frame clones and leaves some out. This table has a few hundred thousand clones, 65% to 90% appearing once. The CDR3 contains 19 residues. From germline, CDR1 is SEHNR and CDR2 FQNEAQ (reference sequence). The J segment lost 1 base and the V segment lost 4 bases, leaving 14 bases of the junction unmatched. Study-wide results and limits: Per published accounts, TCR beta sequences correctly predicted the HLA-A and HLA-B alleles of most subjects. When analyzed later, a missense DCLRE1C variant was found to be linked to TCR beta V- and J-gene trimming. An Asian-associated ancestry cluster reportedly showed fewer N-insertions than the approximately 630-donor mean in a later analysis. Researchers catalogued approximately 170 TCR beta chains as cytomegalovirus-associated.

Details on this clone: The antigen is unknown.

This chain joins TRBV7-9 and TRBJ1-5; 9 bases agree with TRBD1. The receptor's source is a girl aged 10-17 years in good health and CMV-seronegative. What was sequenced was PBMCs. CDR3 in DNA: TGTGCCAGCAGCTGGGGACAGGGACAGGACGATTGGAGCAATCAGCCCCAGCATTTT. It codes for CASSWGQGQDDWSNQPQHF.